These 9 T cell receptor beta chains came from one sample sequenced in a study of cytomegalovirus exposure and HLA in healthy donors. Vbeta (60) and Jbeta (13) primers were used in the PCR. Profiled with immunoSEQ multiplex PCR; TCRdb holds only in-frame clones, not every one. The sample holds around 170,000 clones, roughly 82% seen once. Material for sequencing was PBMCs. The receptors originated from a woman aged 50 to 60 in good health and CMV-seropositive.

This sequence joins TRBV6-1 and TRBJ2-7; TRBD2 agrees at 8 bases. CDR1 and CDR2 from the germline V gene are MNHNS and SASEGT. With 3 bases clipped from V and 6 bases from J, the junction kept 10 bases outside the gene matches. CDR3 length: 15 amino acids. The CDR3: CASSDPGGGGIEQYF. The CDR3 region has the DNA TGTGCCAGCAGTGACCCGGGGGGGGGCGGGATCGAGCAGTACTTC.

This chain joins TRBV7-2 and TRBJ1-4; 8 bases match TRBD1. The germline V gene encodes CDR1 SGHTA and CDR2 FQGNSA. This CDR3 region has 13 residues. With 4 bases clipped from V and 8 bases from J, the junction kept 3 bases outside the gene matches. The CDR3 loop reads CASSSDRVEKLFF. The CDR3 coding sequence is TGTGCCAGCAGCTCGGACAGGGTGGAAAAACTGTTTTTT.

The V gene is TRBV6-5, the J gene TRBJ1-1; 9 positions agree with TRBD1. V shed 6 bases and J 4 bases; nucleotides not matched to a gene: 0. The CDR3 contains 12 residues. Per the germline V gene, CDR1 is MNHEY and CDR2 is SVGAGI. The CDR3 reads CASRTGGTEAFF. The CDR3 DNA reads as TGTGCCAGCAGGACAGGGGGCACTGAAGCTTTCTTT.

The J gene is TRBJ1-4, the V gene TRBV4-2, with D tentatively TRBD1 (6 bases). This CDR3 comprises 15 residues. Between the trimmed V and J ends, which lost 5 bases and 4 bases, there was a span of 14 bases. Germline V CDR1 and CDR2: LGHNA, YNFKEQ. The CDR3 loop reads CASSLANRVNEKLFF. The DNA of the CDR3 is TGTGCCAGCAGCTTAGCGAACAGGGTTAATGAAAAACTGTTTTTT.

The chain employs TRBV15 and TRBJ1-4, with D perhaps TRBD1 (5 bases). The CDR3 extends over 13 amino acids. V gave up 8 bases and J gave up 6 bases, with 13 bases separating them. Germline V gives CDR1 LNHNV, CDR2 YYDKDF (reference sequence). CDR3 sequence: CATAEWGYEKLFF. The CDR3 DNA reads TGTGCCACCGCCGAATGGGGCTATGAAAAACTGTTTTTT.

This clone was detected only a few times. The chain couples TRBV6-1 to TRBJ2-3, with D hard to call. Germline V gene lookup returns CDR1 MNHNS and CDR2 SASEGT. The V and J ends lost 2 bases and 6 bases respectively, with 9 bases between them. The CDR3 consists of 13 residues. The CDR3 region has the DNA TGTGCCAGCAGTGAATCCCAAGAGGATACGCAGTATTTT. This sequence encodes CASSESQEDTQYF.

The chain is built from TRBV7-3 and TRBJ1-1; D unclear. Germline V gene lookup returns CDR1 SGHTA and CDR2 FQGTGA. V was pared by 1 base and J by 1 base, with 7 bases between. The CDR3 spans 14 residues. The CDR3 spells CASSLIAENTEAFF. As DNA, the CDR3 is TGTGCCAGCAGCTTAATCGCAGAGAACACTGAAGCTTTCTTT.

The V call is TRBV2, the J call TRBJ1-6; weak D call: TRBD1 (6 bases). This CDR3 is 16 amino acids long. Trimming left V 7 bases short and J 4 bases short, with 17 bases between. CDR1 is SNHLY and CDR2 is FYNNEI in the germline V gene. CDR3 in amino acids: CASTGSTGLYNSPLHF. CDR3 nucleotide sequence: TGTGCCAGCACCGGGTCCACAGGGTTATATAATTCACCCCTCCACTTT.

The chain carries TRBV19 and TRBJ2-5; possibly TRBD2 for D (5 bases). CDR3 length: 13 amino acids. Trimming removed 3 bases from V and 5 bases from J, with 10 bases in between. Germline V gene data show CDR1 as LNHDA and CDR2 as SQIVND (reference sequence). The CDR3 sequence is CASSIARGETQYF. In DNA form, the CDR3 reads TGTGCCAGTAGTATCGCCCGAGGGGAGACCCAGTACTTC.